The text below deals with one T cell receptor (beta chain). The data belong to a study of blood T cell repertoires in COVID-19. Turning to the study itself: Sample material is recorded as cDNA or gDNA derived from T cells, B-cell-depleted T cells, or PBMCs.

Recruits, aged roughly 18 to 89 years, lived in 24 US areas. Cohort placement rested on clinical history that participants reported themselves. The method was immunoSEQ multiplex PCR; TCRdb's version includes in-frame clones alone and lacks a portion of them. The sample holds under 200,000 clones; roughly 82% are singletons and the top ten take roughly 9.6%. The CDR3 is 16 residues long. CDR1 is SGHTA, CDR2 FQGTGA, per germline. V was pared by 3 bases and J by 3 bases, with 7 bases of the junction left unmatched. This TCR came from a man aged 45-65 years who had recovered from COVID-19. The sequencing input was PBMCs or T cells enriched from blood (not recorded which). The chain recombines TRBV7-3 with TRBJ2-3, with 9 bases lining up with TRBD1. The CDR3 here is CASSFTGGWDTDTQYF. In DNA form, the CDR3 reads TGTGCCAGCAGCTTCACAGGGGGCTGGGATACAGATACGCAGTATTTT.